The clone carrying this TCR beta chain was seen ten or more times. The antigen is unknown. The sample comes from a study of T-cell reconstitution after alpha-beta-depleted transplantation in children. Unique molecular identifiers were used in preparing the TCRbeta library. TCRdb analysed the PCR reads with MiXCR anew, one entry per CDR3 protein. The profile covers about 98,000 distinct CDR3 sequences, with approximately 6% appearing a single time and 6.1% taken by the ten largest. Study-wide results and limits: Several hundred graft clones that had expanded were reportedly the source of alpha-beta T cells about two months after transplant.

V lost 1 base, J lost 6 bases, and 7 bases lay in between. This CDR3 has 12 residues. Germline loops: CDR1 DFQATT, CDR2 SNEGSKA (reference sequence). The material was PBMCs, mostly from graft donor cells, obtained 60 days after TCRalphabeta/CD19-depleted stem cell transplant. The receptor was derived from a female patient between 2 and 15 years old who had a stem cell transplant for Fanconi anemia, so the T cells may come from the graft donor. This chain links TRBV20-1 with TRBJ2-1, with D possibly TRBD2 on 5 matching bases. The CDR3 region has the DNA TGCAGTGCTAGAGGACTATTCAATGAGCAGTTCTTC. Its translation: CSARGLFNEQFF.